These T cell receptor beta chains were read from a single sample in a study of T cell responses to AZD1222 COVID-19 vaccine. The method was immunoSEQ multiplex PCR; TCRdb's version includes in-frame clones alone and lacks a portion of them. The profile shows more than 80,000 clones, 75% to 90% of them singletons. Sequenced material: peripheral blood, taken on day 0 of AZD1222 vaccination. The receptors were sampled from an adult in good health. The CDR3 runs from the conserved cysteine through the conserved F or W. Fields, in order: V gene, J gene, clone size, D gene, CDR3 protein, CDR3 DNA. A D gene is named only where the DNA matches it firmly. Size values are once, few and many counts, or a class for expanded clones, and some rows have none.

TRBV6-5,TRBJ1-5,NA,TRBD1,CASSYSTGSNQPQHF,TGTGCCAGCAGTTACTCGACAGGGAGCAATCAGCCCCAGCATTTT
TRBV5-1,TRBJ1-2,once,NA,CASRSPGAYGYTF,TGCGCCAGCAGGTCCCCGGGGGCCTATGGCTACACCTTC
TRBV28,TRBJ2-7,NA,NA,CASSSASASSYEQYF,TGTGCCAGCAGTTCAGCCTCGGCCAGTTCCTACGAGCAGTACTTC
TRBV6-5,TRBJ1-2,NA,NA,CASSYVSGTDGYTF,TGTGCCAGCAGTTATGTTTCAGGGACGGACGGCTACACCTTC
TRBV7-2,TRBJ1-5,NA,NA,CASSLYLNQPQHF,TGTGCCAGCAGCCTCTACCTAAACCAGCCCCAGCATTTT
TRBV7-2,TRBJ1-1,once,TRBD1,CASNRQGMNTEAFF,TGTGCCAGCAACCGACAGGGAATGAACACTGAAGCTTTCTTT
TRBV10-2,TRBJ1-1,NA,TRBD1,CASRSSRDRGFMNTEAFF,TGCGCCAGCAGGTCCTCCAGAGACAGGGGGTTCATGAACACTGAAGCTTTCTTT
TRBV5-1,TRBJ1-4,NA,NA,CASSLENRNNEKLFF,TGCGCCAGCAGCTTGGAAAACAGGAACAATGAAAAACTGTTTTTT
TRBV18,TRBJ1-1,NA,NA,CASSPRGSAGTGSTEAFF,TGTGCCAGCTCACCCCGGGGATCCGCGGGAACAGGGAGCACTGAAGCTTTCTTT
TRBV10-3,TRBJ1-6,NA,NA,CAAQGTSLRSPLHF,TGTGCCGCGCAGGGGACGTCACTAAGGTCACCCCTCCACTTT
TRBV19,TRBJ1-5,NA,NA,CASSIYPYSNQPQHF,TGTGCCAGTAGTATTTATCCTTATAGCAATCAGCCCCAGCATTTT
TRBV7-2,TRBJ2-7,NA,NA,CASILGTESYEQYF,TGTGCCAGCATCCTCGGGACTGAGTCCTACGAGCAGTACTTC
TRBV28,TRBJ1-5,NA,NA,CASSTPAGQRQPQHF,TGTGCCAGCAGTACTCCGGCGGGGCAAAGACAGCCCCAGCATTTT
TRBV7-2,TRBJ1-2,once,NA,CASSLAVNYGYTF,TGTGCCAGCAGCTTAGCGGTAAACTATGGCTACACCTTC
TRBV5-1,TRBJ2-1,NA,TRBD1,CASSRPGQGYNEQFF,TGCGCCAGCAGCCGTCCGGGACAGGGTTACAATGAGCAGTTCTTC